A selection of T cell receptor beta chains follows, all from one sample in a study of shared clonotypes between healthy human individuals. Method: immunoSEQ multiplex PCR; TCRdb's copy keeps in-frame clones and lacks some. This table has around 2.1 million clones, approximately 95% appearing once. Sequences were obtained from naive CD4+ T cells sorted from blood. Receptor source: a man between 18 and 35 years old in good health. Both conserved end residues are part of each CDR3. Fields, in order: clone size, V gene, J gene, D gene, CDR3 DNA, CDR3 protein. A D gene is named only where the DNA matches it firmly. Clone size is given for some rows only: seen once, a few or many times, or a class if the clone is expanded.

size: -; V: TRBV10-3; J: TRBJ2-3; D: -; DNA: TGTGCCATCGGCAGGACAGATGGTACGCAGTATTTT; CDR3: CAIGRTDGTQYF
size: -; V: TRBV5-8; J: TRBJ2-3; D: -; DNA: TGTGCCAGCAGCTTTTACGGGGAGGGGGCAAGAGATACGCAGTATTTT; CDR3: CASSFYGEGARDTQYF
size: -; V: TRBV2; J: TRBJ1-1; D: TRBD1; DNA: TGTGCCACCCTCCGGGACAGGAACACTGAAGCTTTCTTT; CDR3: CATLRDRNTEAFF
size: -; V: TRBV13; J: TRBJ1-6; D: -; DNA: TGTGCCAGCAGCTTCACCTGGGATCCAACGGGGGGTTCACCCCTCCACTTT; CDR3: CASSFTWDPTGGSPLHF
size: -; V: TRBV7-2; J: TRBJ2-7; D: TRBD2; DNA: TGTGCCAGCAGCTTAAGGACTAGCGGGTCGGGAGGGATCGAGCAGTACTTC; CDR3: CASSLRTSGSGGIEQYF
size: -; V: TRBV6-1; J: TRBJ1-4; D: -; DNA: TGTGCCAGCAGTAGACTGACAGTTCCTAATGAAAAACTGTTTTTT; CDR3: CASSRLTVPNEKLFF
size: -; V: TRBV7-2; J: TRBJ1-6; D: -; DNA: TGTGCCAGCAGCTACTCCGAGGTGCCGAGAGGTAATTCACCCCTCCACTTT; CDR3: CASSYSEVPRGNSPLHF
size: -; V: TRBV7-2; J: TRBJ1-5; D: -; DNA: TGTGCCAGCAGCTTAGGCGCCGGTCAGCCCCAGCATTTT; CDR3: CASSLGAGQPQHF
size: -; V: TRBV7-2; J: TRBJ2-7; D: TRBD1; DNA: TGTGCCAGCAGCCCAGGACAGGGGGCCTCCGAGCAGTACTTC; CDR3: CASSPGQGASEQYF
size: -; V: TRBV6-6; J: TRBJ1-2; D: -; DNA: TGTGCCAGCAGTTACGTCGAGTATGGCTACACCTTC; CDR3: CASSYVEYGYTF
size: -; V: TRBV27; J: TRBJ2-7; D: -; DNA: TGTGCCAGCAGTGGACTGATGACCTACGAGCAGTACTTC; CDR3: CASSGLMTYEQYF
size: -; V: TRBV2; J: TRBJ1-2; D: -; DNA: TGTGCCAGCACCGGGACAAGGGTAGCTAACTATGGCTACACCTTC; CDR3: CASTGTRVANYGYTF
size: once; V: TRBV4-3; J: TRBJ1-5; D: -; DNA: TGCGCCAGCAGCCAAGTTCTAGAAAGCAATCAGCCCCAGCATTTT; CDR3: CASSQVLESNQPQHF
size: -; V: TRBV28; J: TRBJ1-4; D: -; DNA: TGTGCCAGCGCATCCCGGGGCTCCCGTGAAAAACTGTTTTTT; CDR3: CASASRGSREKLFF
size: -; V: TRBV28; J: TRBJ1-1; D: -; DNA: TGTGCCAGCACCCCCCCTGGTGGGGGCGGATTGGCTTTCTTT; CDR3: CASTPPGGGGLAFF
size: -; V: TRBV6-5; J: TRBJ2-6; D: -; DNA: TGTGCCAGTCAAGGGCCTGGGGCCAACGTCCTGACTTTC; CDR3: CASQGPGANVLTF
size: -; V: TRBV7-9; J: TRBJ2-3; D: TRBD2; DNA: TGTGCCAGCAGCTTCCGCGGCGGGGGAAATACGCAGTATTTT; CDR3: CASSFRGGGNTQYF
size: -; V: TRBV7-2; J: TRBJ2-7; D: -; DNA: TGTGCCAGCAGCTTAGTGGGCAGCTCATACGAGCAGTACTTC; CDR3: CASSLVGSSYEQYF
size: -; V: TRBV5-6; J: TRBJ1-6; D: -; DNA: TGTGCCAGCAGCCAGGACAGAATCTATAATTCACCCCTCCACTTT; CDR3: CASSQDRIYNSPLHF
size: -; V: TRBV19; J: TRBJ1-2; D: -; DNA: TGTGCCAGTAGTACATACGGACAGTATGGCTACACCTTC; CDR3: CASSTYGQYGYTF
size: -; V: TRBV2; J: TRBJ1-1; D: TRBD1; DNA: TGTGCCAGCAGCAGCAGGGGGCTCACTGAAGCTTTCTTT; CDR3: CASSSRGLTEAFF
size: -; V: TRBV10-3; J: TRBJ1-3; D: -; DNA: TGTGCCATCACCCCAGCTGGAAACACCATATATTTT; CDR3: CAITPAGNTIYF
size: -; V: TRBV7-6; J: TRBJ2-2; D: TRBD1; DNA: TGTGCCAGCAGCCCTGGACAGGCTACCGGGGAGCTGTTTTTT; CDR3: CASSPGQATGELFF
size: -; V: TRBV7-2; J: TRBJ1-5; D: -; DNA: TGTGCCAGCAGCTTCTTATCGGGCAATCAGCCCCAGCATTTT; CDR3: CASSFLSGNQPQHF
size: -; V: TRBV28; J: TRBJ1-2; D: TRBD1; DNA: TGTGCCAGCAGTTTACATGGACAGGGGGCAAGCGGCTACACCTTC; CDR3: CASSLHGQGASGYTF
size: -; V: TRBV2; J: TRBJ1-5; D: TRBD1; DNA: TGTGCCAGCAGAGCCCCGGGACAGGGGGAGAATCAGCCCCAGCATTTT; CDR3: CASRAPGQGENQPQHF
size: -; V: TRBV2; J: TRBJ2-7; D: TRBD2; DNA: TGTGCCAGCAGTGAAGCGCTTCGAGGACTAGCGGGGCGGCACTACGAGCAGTACTTC; CDR3: CASSEALRGLAGRHYEQYF
size: -; V: TRBV11-2; J: TRBJ2-1; D: -; DNA: TGTGCCAGCAGCTTAGGGGGCGAGGGGTACAATGAGCAGTTCTTC; CDR3: CASSLGGEGYNEQFF
size: -; V: TRBV11-3; J: TRBJ2-7; D: TRBD2; DNA: TGTGCCAGCAGCATTAGCGGGAGGGCCTACTATTCCTACGAGCAGTACTTC; CDR3: CASSISGRAYYSYEQYF
size: -; V: TRBV12-5; J: TRBJ2-1; D: TRBD2; DNA: TGTGCTAGTGGTTCCGGACTAGCGGGAGGCCAGGAGCAGTTCTTC; CDR3: CASGSGLAGGQEQFF
size: -; V: TRBV5-1; J: TRBJ2-3; D: TRBD2; DNA: TGCGCCAGCAGCGAAAGCGGGGGGGGTTCGTCCCCGCAGTATTTT; CDR3: CASSESGGGSSPQYF
size: -; V: TRBV5-1; J: TRBJ1-1; D: -; DNA: TGCGCCAGCAGCCCAGGTCGACGTGGGTTGGGGAACACTGAAGCTTTCTTT; CDR3: CASSPGRRGLGNTEAFF
size: -; V: TRBV7-2; J: TRBJ1-5; D: TRBD1; DNA: TGTGCCAGCAGCTTCATAGGACAGGGCAATCAGCCCCAGCATTTT; CDR3: CASSFIGQGNQPQHF
size: once; V: TRBV7-2; J: TRBJ2-1; D: -; DNA: TGTGCCAGCAGCAGACCTTTAGCGGACTGGTACAATGAGCAGTTCTTC; CDR3: CASSRPLADWYNEQFF
size: -; V: TRBV28; J: TRBJ1-1; D: TRBD1; DNA: TGTGCCAGCAGGTGGACAGGGGGAGAAGCTTTCTTT; CDR3: CASRWTGGEAFF
size: -; V: TRBV7-2; J: TRBJ2-7; D: -; DNA: TGTGCCAGCAGCAACCACAGGTCCGTTTCCTACGAGCAGTACTTC; CDR3: CASSNHRSVSYEQYF
size: -; V: TRBV9; J: TRBJ2-1; D: -; DNA: TGTGCCAGCAGCGTAGACTTGGTTAGCTCCTACAATGAGCAGTTCTTC; CDR3: CASSVDLVSSYNEQFF
size: -; V: TRBV2; J: TRBJ2-3; D: TRBD2; DNA: TGTGCCAGCAACGGCGGGGGGAGACGCACAGATACGCAGTATTTT; CDR3: CASNGGGRRTDTQYF
size: -; V: TRBV19; J: TRBJ2-5; D: TRBD1; DNA: TGTGCCAGTAATAACAGGGGGCATTGGGAGACCCAGTACTTC; CDR3: CASNNRGHWETQYF
size: -; V: TRBV4-1; J: TRBJ2-2; D: TRBD2; DNA: TGCGCCAGCAGCCTCCTCGGACTAGCGGGAGTGGGGGGCGGGGAGCTGTTTTTT; CDR3: CASSLLGLAGVGGGELFF
size: -; V: TRBV27; J: TRBJ2-4; D: TRBD1; DNA: TGTGCCAGCAAAGGACAGGGTTTAGCCAAAAACATTCAGTACTTC; CDR3: CASKGQGLAKNIQYF
size: -; V: TRBV29-1; J: TRBJ1-4; D: TRBD1; DNA: TGCAGCGTAGGGGACAGCGAAAAACTGTTTTTT; CDR3: CSVGDSEKLFF
size: -; V: TRBV5-8; J: TRBJ1-6; D: -; DNA: TGTGCCAGCAGCCCTGGTGGCTCCTATAATTCACCCCTCCACTTT; CDR3: CASSPGGSYNSPLHF
size: -; V: TRBV9; J: TRBJ2-3; D: TRBD2; DNA: TGTGCCAGCAGCCCGGGACTAGCGAGGACAGATACGCAGTATTTT; CDR3: CASSPGLARTDTQYF
size: -; V: TRBV10-3; J: TRBJ2-3; D: -; DNA: TGTGCCATCAGTGATGGTGGCAAGGGTAGTGGAGATACGCAGTATTTT; CDR3: CAISDGGKGSGDTQYF
size: -; V: TRBV4-1; J: TRBJ1-1; D: -; DNA: TGCGCCAGCAGCCAAGATGTCGGGGGGAACACTGAAGCTTTCTTT; CDR3: CASSQDVGGNTEAFF